Reported below is one T cell receptor beta chain. Its antigen is still unknown. The input lacks base qualities; no much larger clone sits a single base away. Explained via the paper, the treatment or condition label denotes: live attenuated yellow fever vaccine strain. At every blood-draw timepoint, two biological replicates of bulk PBMCs were collected. PBMCs were isolated from peripheral blood using a standard Ficoll-Paque protocol. RNA was extracted with TriZol from bulk PBMCs, CD4 and CD8 fractions, and dextramer-positive and dextramer-negative fractions. Synthesis of TCR cDNA relied on 5'RACE template switching, a step that introduced a universal primer site along with unique molecular identifiers. Priming for cDNA synthesis came from both the TCR alpha and TCR beta constant segments. Library amplification used two PCR steps, and the second PCR step added sample barcodes and sequencing adapters. Sequencing of the libraries was done on either Illumina HiSeq 2500 (2x100 bp) or NovaSeq (2x150 bp). From the authors' description of their analysis: Demultiplexing of reads and collapsing into UMI consensus sequences were performed with MIGEC, and V(D)J alignment was carried out with MiXCR. Vaccine-responding clonotypes were defined with edgeR using replicate PBMC samples, requiring FDR below 0.01 and a log2 fold change above 5 up to day 15. Each bulk clonotype was labeled CD4 or CD8 based on which sequenced repertoire, CD4 or CD8, contained the clonotype at higher abundance. TCRdb cleaned the public reads at Q25 with fastp, built clones with MiXCR and kept in-frame beta chains. Here each entry gathers all rows of one CDR3 protein and keeps the most common genes and DNA. None of the V and J calls come from the authors' own analysis; TCRdb made them. The sample table shows about 500,000 distinct CDR3 sequences, and about a sixth are seen once. The ten most abundant clones make up approximately 15% of the sample.

This sample was included in a study of T cells after yellow fever vaccination (dated by TCRdb to between 2018 and 2021). About the study as a whole: The SMART-Seq v4 Ultra Low Input RNA kit was used to prepare libraries from fractions with low cell numbers. To track T-cell clones before and after primary and booster YFV17D yellow fever vaccination, bulk TCR alpha and beta repertoires were sequenced longitudinally. Two healthy male donors made up the cohort, one aged 18 to 30 years and the other aged 30 to 39 years. Blood was collected at multiple timepoints before and after primary and secondary immunization, and bulk PBMC replicates and cell subsets were isolated.

A distance of 14 bases separates the germline ends of V and J, which lose 4 bases and 3 bases respectively. The CDR3 measures 14 amino acids from cysteine to phenylalanine. Only the CDR3 DNA stays, 42 bases, in frame from base 1. According to the germline V gene, CDR1 reads SGHDT and CDR2 reads YYEEEE. What the authors observed across the whole study: Most clones expanded after primary vaccination (around 97% of CD4 and roughly 90% of CD8) were re-detected after the booster, suggesting that broad memory maintenance occurred. Because only a couple of donors were included in the study, the extent to which the findings can be generalized is limited. Because abundant contaminating clonotypes from the bulk population could be contained in FACS-sorted repertoires, computational filtering was required. A small fraction of clonotypes showed up in both the CD4 and CD8 compartments, probably as a result of convergent recombination. Compared with the primary T-cell response, the secondary T-cell response was weaker but faster, peaking on day 5 rather than day 15.

The V gene is TRBV5-6 and the J gene is TRBJ2-7; possibly the D gene is TRBD1, per 6 matching bases. Sequenced here: PBMCs, sampled 5 days after the first yellow fever vaccination. This TCR came from a man aged 18 to 35 who received the YFV17D yellow fever vaccine. The DNA sequence is as follows: TGTGCCAGCAGCCCCGGACAGAATAGCTACGAGCAGTACTTC. The encoded protein is CASSPGQNSYEQYF. Joined to the reference TRBV5-6 and TRBJ2-7 proteins, this CDR3 gives the full variable domain: DAGVTQSPTHLIKTRGQQVTLRCSPKSGHDTVSWYQQALGQGPQFIFQYYEEEERQRGNFPDRFSGHQFPNYSSELNVNALLLGDSALYLCASSPGQNSYEQYFGPGTRLTVT.